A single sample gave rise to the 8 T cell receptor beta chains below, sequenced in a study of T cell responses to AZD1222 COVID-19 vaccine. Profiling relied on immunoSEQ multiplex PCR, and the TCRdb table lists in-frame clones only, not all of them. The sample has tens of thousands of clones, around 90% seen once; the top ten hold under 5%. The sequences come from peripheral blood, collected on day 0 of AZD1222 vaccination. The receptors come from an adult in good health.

The CDR3 nucleotides read TGCGCCAGCAGCCAGGGGACAGGGGGTCGTCAGCCCCAGCATTTT. Protein product: CASSQGTGGRQPQHF. This chain uses TRBV4-3 with TRBJ1-5, with 11 bases identical to TRBD1. The trim removed 3 bases at V and 6 bases at J, leaving 4 bases unmatched. CDR3 length: 15 amino acids. Per germline, CDR1 LGHNA and CDR2 YSLEER.

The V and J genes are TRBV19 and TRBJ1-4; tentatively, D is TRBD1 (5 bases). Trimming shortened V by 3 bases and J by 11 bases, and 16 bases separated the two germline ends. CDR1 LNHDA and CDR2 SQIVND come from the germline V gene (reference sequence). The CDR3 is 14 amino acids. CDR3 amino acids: CASSIGADRSKLFF. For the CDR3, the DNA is TGTGCCAGTAGTATTGGGGCAGATCGGAGCAAACTGTTTTTT.

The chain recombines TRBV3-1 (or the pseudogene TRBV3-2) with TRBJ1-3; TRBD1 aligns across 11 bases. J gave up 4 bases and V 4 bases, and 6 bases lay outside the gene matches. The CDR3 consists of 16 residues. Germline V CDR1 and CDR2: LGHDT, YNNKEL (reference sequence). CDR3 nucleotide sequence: TGTGCCAGCAGCCGCGCGGGACAGGGGGGCGGAAACACCATATATTTT. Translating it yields CASSRAGQGGGNTIYF.

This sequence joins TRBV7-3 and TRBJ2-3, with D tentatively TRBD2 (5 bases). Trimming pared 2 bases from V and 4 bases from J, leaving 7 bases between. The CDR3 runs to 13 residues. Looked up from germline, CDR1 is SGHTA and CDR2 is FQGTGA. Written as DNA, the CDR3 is TGTGCCAGCAGCTTACTAGCAGCAGATACGCAGTATTTT. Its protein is CASSLLAADTQYF.

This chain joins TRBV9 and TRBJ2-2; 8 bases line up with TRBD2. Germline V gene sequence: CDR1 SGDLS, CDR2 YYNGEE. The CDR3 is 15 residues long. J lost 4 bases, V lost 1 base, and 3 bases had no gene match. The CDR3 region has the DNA TGTGCCAGCAGCGTAACCGCGGGGGGCACCGGGGAGCTGTTTTTT. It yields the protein CASSVTAGGTGELFF.

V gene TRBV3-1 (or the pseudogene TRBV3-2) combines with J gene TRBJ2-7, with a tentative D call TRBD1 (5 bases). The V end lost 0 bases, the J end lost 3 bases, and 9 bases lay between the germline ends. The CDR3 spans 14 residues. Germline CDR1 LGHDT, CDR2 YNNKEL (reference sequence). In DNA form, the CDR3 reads TGTGCCAGCAGCCAAGATCAAGGGGACTACGAGCAGTACTTC. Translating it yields CASSQDQGDYEQYF.

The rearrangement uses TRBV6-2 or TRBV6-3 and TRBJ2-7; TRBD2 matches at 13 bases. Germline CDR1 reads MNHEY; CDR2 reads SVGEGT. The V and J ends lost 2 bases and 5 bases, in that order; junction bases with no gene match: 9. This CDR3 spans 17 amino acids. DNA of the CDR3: TGTGCCAGCAGTTACACAAAGACTAGCGGGAGGATCCACGAGCAGTACTTC. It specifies CASSYTKTSGRIHEQYF.

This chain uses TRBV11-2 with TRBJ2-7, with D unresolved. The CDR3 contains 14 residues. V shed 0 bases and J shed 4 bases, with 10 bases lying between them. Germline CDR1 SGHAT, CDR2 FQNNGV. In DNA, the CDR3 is TGTGCCAGCAGCTTAGATATCTTCGGTTACGAGCAGTACTTC. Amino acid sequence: CASSLDIFGYEQYF.